Listed below are T cell receptor beta chains from one sample, sequenced in a study of T cells in tumors after PD-1 blockade. TCRdb's copy holds only in-frame clones and misses some; the assay was immunoSEQ multiplex PCR. The sample lists roughly 60,000 clones; around 80% were seen once. Sequences were derived from PBMCs, sampled before anti-PD-1 treatment. These receptor sequences come from a human donor with basal cell carcinoma. Both conserved end residues are part of each CDR3. D genes are given only for firm matches. Clone sizes are given selectively: once, few, many, or a class where the clone is expanded.

16	once	TRBV5-4	.	TRBJ1-1	TGTGCCAGCAGCTTGGGCCAGCAGGGTGGGAACACTGAAGCTTTCTTT	CASSLGQQGGNTEAFF
13	.	TRBV6-5	TRBD1	TRBJ2-7	TGTGCCAGCAGTTCAACAGGGGTCCACGAGCAGTACTTC	CASSSTGVHEQYF
16	.	TRBV4-2	TRBD2	TRBJ2-1	TGTGCCAGCAGCCAAGGACTTCACGGGGGAGGGAATGAGCAGTTCTTC	CASSQGLHGGGNEQFF
18	once	TRBV15	.	TRBJ2-4	TGTGCCACCAGCAGAGCTCCCCCTCGGGCCGGGGGCCAAAACATTCAGTACTTC	CATSRAPPRAGGQNIQYF
13	.	TRBV12-3/TRBV12-4	.	TRBJ2-5	TGTGCCAGCAGTTCAGGGTCGACGGAGACCCAGTACTTC	CASSSGSTETQYF
13	few	TRBV5-1	.	TRBJ1-6	TGCGCCAGCCATGACGCCACCAATTCACCCCTCCACTTT	CASHDATNSPLHF
14	.	TRBV9	TRBD1	TRBJ1-1	TGTGCCAGCAGCGTGACAGGGGGGAACACTGAAGCTTTCTTT	CASSVTGGNTEAFF
13	.	TRBV29-1	TRBD1	TRBJ1-1	TGCAGCGCCTCGGACAGGGAGGGCACTGAAGCTTTCTTT	CSASDREGTEAFF
15	.	TRBV5-1	TRBD2	TRBJ2-1	TGCGCCAGCAGTTATCTAGCGGGGGGGCCCGGTGAGCAGTTCTTC	CASSYLAGGPGEQFF
15	.	TRBV7-2	TRBD2	TRBJ2-7	TGTGCCAGCAGCTTATACGGACTAGCGGGGGGCGAGCAGTACTTC	CASSLYGLAGGEQYF
17	.	TRBV7-9	TRBD2	TRBJ2-1	TGTGCCAGCAGCTTAGTTCAGGGACTACTCCGTAGGGATGAGCAGTTCTTC	CASSLVQGLLRRDEQFF
16	.	TRBV14	TRBD1	TRBJ2-5	TGTGCCAGCAGTCGCGTTGGGACAGGGGTAGGAGAGACCCAGTACTTC	CASSRVGTGVGETQYF
12	few	TRBV7-9	.	TRBJ2-2	TGTGCCAGCAGCCATTGGCCCGGGGAGCTGTTTTTT	CASSHWPGELFF
13	.	TRBV30	TRBD1	TRBJ2-7	TGTGCCTGGATGCGGGACAGGGGATACGAGCAGTACTTC	CAWMRDRGYEQYF
14	.	TRBV6-1	.	TRBJ1-2	TGTGCCAGCAGTGAAACGGGGGGGAACTATGGCTACACCTTC	CASSETGGNYGYTF
14	.	TRBV7-3	.	TRBJ2-7	TGTGCCAGCAGCAGTATGGTCAGGGACCACGAGCAGTACTTC	CASSSMVRDHEQYF
15	few	TRBV7-9	.	TRBJ2-2	TGTGCCAGCAGCTTCGGGGGGCCCACGATCGGGGAGCTGTTTTTT	CASSFGGPTIGELFF
12	.	TRBV30	.	TRBJ1-1	TGTGCCTGTATACGGCGGAACACTGAAGCTTTCTTT	CACIRRNTEAFF
13	.	TRBV3-1/TRBV3-2	.	TRBJ1-6	TGTGCCAGCAGCCAACAAGCGGATTCACCCCTCCACTTT	CASSQQADSPLHF
17	.	TRBV10-1	.	TRBJ2-2	TGCGCCAGCAGTCACGGAGTGGGTTTTGGGGACACCGGGGAGCTGTTTTTT	CASSHGVGFGDTGELFF
13	once	TRBV20-1	.	TRBJ2-5	TGCAGTGCTAGTTATACGGGGCAAGAGACCCAGTACTTC	CSASYTGQETQYF
15	.	TRBV18	.	TRBJ1-4	TGTGCCAGCTCACCGTCCAGGGGCATATTGGAAAAACTGTTTTTT	CASSPSRGILEKLFF
14	.	TRBV6-1	.	TRBJ1-5	TGTGCCAGCAGTGAAGTGGGAGAATCAGTGCCCCAGCATTTT	CASSEVGESVPQHF
15	.	TRBV5-4	.	TRBJ1-1	TGTGCCAGCAGCCCCTCCAGACGGGCGGACACTGAAGCTTTCTTT	CASSPSRRADTEAFF
16	.	TRBV7-8	.	TRBJ1-4	TGTGCCAGCAGCCAACTGAGGACAGAAGATAATGAAAAACTGTTTTTT	CASSQLRTEDNEKLFF
15	.	TRBV30	.	TRBJ1-1	TGTGCCTGGAGTCGCAGTGACCGGGACATCCCTCTTTCAATCTTT	CAWSRSDRDIPLSIF
13	.	TRBV12-3/TRBV12-4	.	TRBJ1-1	TGTGCCAGCAGTTTGGGGGTTCAAACTGAAGCTTTCTTT	CASSLGVQTEAFF
12	.	TRBV6-6	.	TRBJ2-1	TGTGCCAGCAGCCCCCTTAGGAATGAGCAGTTCTTC	CASSPLRNEQFF
15	.	TRBV14	.	TRBJ1-3	TGTGCCAGCAGCCGGGACAACACCATCGCGAACACCATATATTTT	CASSRDNTIANTIYF
15	many	TRBV27	TRBD2	TRBJ2-3	TGTGCCAGCAGTTTGGCTAGCGGGGGCACAGATACGCAGTATTTT	CASSLASGGTDTQYF
16	.	TRBV12-5	.	TRBJ2-4	TGTGCTAGTGGTTTGGGGGACATACTAGCCAAAAACATTCAGTACTTC	CASGLGDILAKNIQYF
15	.	TRBV19	.	TRBJ1-3	TGTGCCAGTAGTATATCTGCATTCTCTGGAAACACCATATATTTT	CASSISAFSGNTIYF
14	.	TRBV25-1	.	TRBJ2-2	TGTGCCAGCAGTGAATATGACGGGTTCGGGGAGCTGTTTTTT	CASSEYDGFGELFF
15	.	TRBV2	TRBD1	TRBJ2-2	TGTGCCAGCAGAGGACAGGCTTCAACAGGCGGAGAGCTGTTTTTT	CASRGQASTGGELFF
14	.	TRBV3-1/TRBV3-2	TRBD1	TRBJ2-1	TGTGCCAGCAGCCAGTGGACAGGTAACAATGAGCAGTTCTTC	CASSQWTGNNEQFF
16	.	TRBV12-5	.	TRBJ1-4	TGTGCTAGTGGGAACAGGGCCGACGCAACTAATGAAAAACTGTTTTTT	CASGNRADATNEKLFF
15	few	TRBV24-1	TRBD1	TRBJ2-1	TGTGCCACCAGTGACCCGAACAGGGGTGGCAATGAGCAGTTCTTC	CATSDPNRGGNEQFF
12	once	TRBV24-1	.	TRBJ2-5	TGTGCCACCAGTGATAGGCATGAGACCCAGTACTTC	CATSDRHETQYF
14	.	TRBV10-3	TRBD1	TRBJ1-4	TGTGCCATCAGTGGGGCAGGGGGTAATGAAAAACTGTTTTTT	CAISGAGGNEKLFF
12	.	TRBV7-9	.	TRBJ1-1	TGTGCCAGCACCGGAATGAACACTGAAGCTTTCTTT	CASTGMNTEAFF
13	.	TRBV6-5	.	TRBJ1-2	TGTGCCAGCAGCCTGACAGCTGACTATGGCTACACCTTC	CASSLTADYGYTF
15	once	TRBV5-8	TRBD1	TRBJ1-6	TGTGCCAGCAGCCGCTCGACAGGGGTTATTTCACCCCTCCACTTT	CASSRSTGVISPLHF
15	.	TRBV30	.	TRBJ2-7	TGTGCCTGGAGTGCTTGGCGGGACGGTTCCTACGAGCAGTACTTC	CAWSAWRDGSYEQYF
13	.	TRBV19	TRBD1	TRBJ2-1	TGTGCCAGCAAACAGGGGAGAGACAATGAGCAGTTCTTC	CASKQGRDNEQFF
14	.	TRBV28	TRBD1	TRBJ1-1	TGTGCCAGCAGTTTAAGAGGGGGACAGGTACGAGCTTTCTTT	CASSLRGGQVRAFF
16	.	TRBV30	TRBD1	TRBJ1-6	TGTGCCTGGAGTAAGTCAGGGGACAGGTATAATTCACCCCTCCACTTT	CAWSKSGDRYNSPLHF
15	.	TRBV27	.	TRBJ1-1	TGTGCCAGCAGTTTTGGTCAGGGGATGAACACTGAAGCTTTCTTT	CASSFGQGMNTEAFF
17	.	TRBV4-2	TRBD1	TRBJ2-3	TGTGCCAGCAGCCAAGATCCCCCCGACAGGGGGATATATACGCAGTATTTT	CASSQDPPDRGIYTQYF
16	.	TRBV18	.	TRBJ2-7	TGTGCCAGCTCACCTAACGCGGCGGGTATCGGCGGCGAGCAGTACTTC	CASSPNAAGIGGEQYF
13	.	TRBV7-6	.	TRBJ2-5	TGTGCCAGCAGCTTAGATGCCCAGGAGACCCAGTACTTC	CASSLDAQETQYF
16	.	TRBV5-6	TRBD1	TRBJ1-3	TGTGCCAGCAGCGACAACAGGGGAAGGTGGTTGAACACCATATATTTT	CASSDNRGRWLNTIYF
14	.	TRBV30	.	TRBJ1-2	TGTGCCTGGTATCCAGGTGGAGCATACAATGGCTACACCTTC	CAWYPGGAYNGYTF